This T cell receptor (beta chain) was identified in a study of CD8 T cells in ankylosing spondylitis. Study observations and caveats: There was a TCR beta motif, made of several highly homologous variants, that appeared characteristic of ankylosing spondylitis blood.

The authors made TCR beta libraries by quantitative 5'-RACE with molecular barcodes. TCRdb independently ran MiXCR on the 5' RACE reads; one entry per CDR3 protein. This sample yields 75,000 to 95,000 distinct CDR3 sequences, of which roughly 9% are seen a single time; about 30% belongs to the top ten. V lost 3 bases, J lost 4 bases, and 10 bases lay in between. Germline V gene lookup returns CDR1 SQVTM and CDR2 ANQGSEA. CDR3 length equals 13 residues. There are a few counts of this clonotype. Its antigen is as yet unknown. The source of this sequence is a male donor with ankylosing spondylitis. The chain carries TRBV29-1 and TRBJ2-1, with D perhaps TRBD2 (6 bases). Sequences were obtained from blood, either unsorted or a sorted T cell fraction (not recorded which). The CDR3 protein is CSVELEGYNEQFF. The CDR3 coding sequence is TGCAGCGTTGAGCTGGAGGGGTACAATGAGCAGTTCTTC.